This T cell receptor beta chain originates from a study of blood T cell repertoires in COVID-19 (TCRdb year 2020). Regarding the study in general: Samples from collaborators originated in the United States, Italy and Spain and spanned both the acute and convalescent phases of COVID-19. Samples came from the ongoing ImmuneRACE study (first 160 participants) plus 1,254 subjects from 6 global collaborators. The material from the prospective study consisted of cDNA or gDNA derived from T cells, B-cell-depleted T cells, or PBMCs. The dataset comprised deeply sampled blood TCRbeta repertoires from subjects exposed to, actively infected with, or recovered from COVID-19. A de-identified subject ID, COVID-19 status, age in years and sex were almost always included in the sample metadata. A freely available public database, intended as a resource for researchers studying the immune response to SARS-CoV-2, is where the repertoires were released. Where HLA class I and class II types were available, the types were taken from metadata supplied by the sample provider, not from assay-based typing.

The collaborating institutions used their own protocols to collect whole blood in K2EDTA tubes. For TCRbeta analysis, collaborator samples were shipped as frozen whole blood, as isolated PBMCs, or as DNA extracted from either sample type. Broad study findings and their caveats: The quantity of clinical and demographic metadata differed by source and by participant and was supplied without curation.

This clone was observed a single time. Its recognized antigen is unknown. The sample holds no much larger clone one base away, and base qualities are not on file. The immunoSEQ Assay, a bias-controlled multiplex PCR, was used to amplify TCRbeta CDR3 regions from genomic DNA. Under the source paper's analysis protocol: The number of nucleated cells in each sample was estimated from the amplification of reference gene primers within the assay. To quantify the absolute abundance of each unique TCRbeta CDR3 rearrangement, sequence reads were collapsed and filtered. For each sample, productive Simpson clonality was calculated by taking the square root of Simpson's diversity index across productive rearrangements. What TCRdb holds here is the immuneACCESS table cut down to in-frame rearrangements. Part of the clones is not present; checked against another copy, under half of the missing clones reflect an unresolved V gene, and the others are unexplained. V, J and clone size are taken as reported in that table, and D and trimming were inferred from the DNA itself. For this sample the table gives fewer than 130,000 clones, of which 75% to 90% were detected only once. The ten largest clones take up 32% of the sample.

The CDR3 covers 16 residues, taking in both the cysteine and the phenylalanine. Only the CDR3 DNA is retained, 48 bases long and in frame from the first base. After removal of 5 bases from V and 6 bases from J, the junction retains 15 bases not matched to a gene. As encoded in the germline V gene, CDR1 is SGHVS while CDR2 is FNYEAQ. The receptor comes from a woman older than 75 with acute or convalescent COVID-19. The chain joins TRBV7-6 to TRBJ2-7; the central 8 bases match TRBD1. The sequencing sample was made of peripheral blood. The DNA sequence is TGTGCCAGCAGCCCACGCACCCTTACAGGGGGTCTCGAGCAGTACTTC. This yields the protein CASSPRTLTGGLEQYF. The reference TRBV7-6 and TRBJ2-7 proteins fill in what lies around the CDR3, so the full variable domain reads GAGVSQSPRYKVTKRGQDVALRCDPISGHVSLYWYRQALGQGPEFLTYFNYEAQQDKSGLPNDRFSAERPEGSISTLTIQRTEQRDSAMYRCASSPRTLTGGLEQYFGPGTRLTVT.